This T cell receptor beta chain was sequenced in a study of T cell clonality in common variable immunodeficiency. The protocol was immunoSEQ multiplex PCR, while the TCRdb copy is restricted to in-frame clones and leaves out a portion. The sample has 35,000 to 55,000 clones, none seen only once; the top ten hold under 11%. The CDR3 contains 16 residues. CDR1 and CDR2 (germline): KGHSH, LQKENI. V lost 5 bases and J lost 6; bases outside the gene matches: 8. Remarks on this clone: Its matching antigen is unknown. The read ends 3 residues early relative to the CDR3; the germline J gene fills the gap.

Study outcomes and limitations: Authors noted CVID clonality's cause needs subpopulation repertoire sequencing. Compared with controls, CVID subjects had fewer shared TCRbeta clones. Common variable immunodeficiency TCR beta sequences reportedly had fewer deletions and N-nucleotide insertions. Patient heterogeneity in the CVID cohort limited correlations between repertoire features and clinical complications.

The genes are TRBV18 and TRBJ1-4; 11 nucleotides match TRBD1. This clonotype was sampled from a person aged 18-69 years in good health. Sequencing input: peripheral blood mononuclear cells. The CDR3 reads CASSYTGTGGDEKLFF. The CDR3 DNA, read in part, is TGTGCCAGCTCATACACCGGGACAGGGGGTGATGAAAAA.